The 9 T cell receptor beta chains in this list originate from one sample, sequenced in a study of cytomegalovirus exposure and HLA in healthy donors. Use of 60 Vbeta and 13 Jbeta primers characterized the PCR. Data came from immunoSEQ multiplex PCR; TCRdb stores just in-frame clones and leaves some out. The sample has 75,000 to 95,000 clones. Sequenced sample: PBMCs. The receptor source for this set is an older woman in good health and CMV-seronegative.

The chain carries TRBV9 and TRBJ1-3; no firm D call. Trimming shortened V by 0 bases and J by 7 bases, and 11 bases separated the two germline ends. Germline values: CDR1 SGDLS, CDR2 YYNGEE. The CDR3 is 14 amino acids. The CDR3 sequence: CASSVAGWENTIYF. For the CDR3, the DNA is TGTGCCAGCAGCGTAGCAGGCTGGGAGAACACCATATATTTT.

With regard to this clone: The sample carries other DNA sequences with the same CDR3. This chain joins TRBV27 and TRBJ1-5; no clear D. CDR1 is MNHEY and CDR2 is SMNVEV in the germline V gene (reference sequence). This CDR3 contains 14 residues. Trimming cost V 5 bases and J 7 bases, with 15 bases left between them. The CDR3 region is CASSSPGREQPQHF. CDR3 bases: TGTGCCAGCAGTAGCCCGGGAAGGGAACAGCCCCAGCATTTT.

The CDR3, as DNA: TGCGCCAGCAGGAAACCGGGACAGGGTACCTACAATGAGCAGTTCTTC. This translates into CASRKPGQGTYNEQFF. The genes are TRBV23-1 and TRBJ2-1, with TRBD1 identical over 9 bases. TRBV23-1 is assigned to the ORF class and has an uncertain function. The V segment lost 6 bases and the J segment 2 bases; nucleotides outside the gene matches: 8. This CDR3 has 16 residues.

The rearrangement links TRBV11-2 to TRBJ2-1, with TRBD2 as a possible D gene (5 bases). CDR3 length: 15 amino acids. Trimming left V 7 bases short and J 4 bases short, with 17 bases between. The V gene's germline CDR1 is SGHAT and CDR2 FQNNGV. The CDR3: CASMGTRGQYNEQFF. The CDR3 DNA is TGTGCCAGCATGGGAACCCGAGGGCAGTACAATGAGCAGTTCTTC.

The V gene is TRBV16, the J gene TRBJ1-1; D unresolved. This CDR3 region has 17 residues. CDR1 and CDR2 from the germline V gene are KGHSY and FQNENV. V lost 0 bases and J lost 5, with 19 bases in between. The CDR3 sequence is CASSQSALRQKETEAFF. The DNA for the CDR3 is TGTGCCAGCAGCCAATCGGCCCTCCGCCAAAAGGAGACTGAAGCTTTCTTT.

The CDR3 protein is CSASDYNEQFF. CDR3 coding DNA: TGCAGCGCCAGCGACTACAATGAGCAGTTCTTC. The chain couples TRBV29-1 to TRBJ2-1, with no clear D. Germline CDR1 is SQVTM and CDR2 is ANQGSEA. V lost 7 bases to trimming and J lost 3 bases, with 7 bases between them. The CDR3 spans 11 residues.

This chain uses TRBV30 with TRBJ2-1; D perhaps matches TRBD1 (6 bases). This CDR3 has 13 residues. Germline assignment: CDR1 GTSNPN and CDR2 SVGIG (reference sequence). V was pared by 1 base and J by 8 bases, with 12 bases between. CDR3 in DNA: TGTGCCTGGAGTGGGCTCAAGGGGGATGAGCAGTTCTTC. It translates to CAWSGLKGDEQFF. Combining the CDR3 with reference TRBV30 and TRBJ2-1 gives the whole variable domain SQTIHQWPATLVQPVGSPLSLECTVEGTSNPNLYWYRQAAGRGLQLLFYSVGIGQISSEVPQNLSASRPQDRQFILSSKKLLLSDSGFYLCAWSGLKGDEQFFGPGTRLTVL.

The chain links TRBV5-1 to TRBJ2-7; TRBD1 aligns across 9 bases. Trimming cost V 2 bases and J 4 bases; bases outside gene matches: 7. The CDR3 loop spans 15 amino acids. The V gene's germline CDR1 is SGHRS and CDR2 YFSETQ. The CDR3 DNA sequence: TGCGCCAGCAGCTTAACCGGGACAGGGCGATACGAGCAGTACTTC. The encoded protein is CASSLTGTGRYEQYF.

The rearrangement uses TRBV28 and TRBJ1-4; 7 nucleotides align to TRBD1. CDR3 size: 12 residues. Germline V CDR1 and CDR2: MDHEN, SYDVKM. The V gene end was trimmed by 6 bases and the J gene end by 11 bases; junction bases not matched to a gene: 6. CDR3 bases: TGTGCCAGCAGGGGGACAGTCGAGAAACTGTTTTTT. Amino acids: CASRGTVEKLFF.